A single sample is the source of the 10 T cell receptor beta chains below, sequenced in a study of blood T cell repertoires in COVID-19. Here immunoSEQ multiplex PCR was the method, and the copy in TCRdb shows in-frame clones only, minus some. The sample carries 95,000 to 150,000 clones, about 88% recorded once. Input material: peripheral blood. The receptors shown here come from a human donor in a cohort sampled during active COVID-19.

This clone was seen a handful of times. The chain employs TRBV2 and TRBJ2-7; TRBD2 matches 8 bases. V was pared by 6 bases and J by 1 base, with 11 bases of the junction left unmatched. The CDR3 has 16 residues. Per the germline V gene, CDR1 is SNHLY and CDR2 is FYNNEI. CDR3: CASSSVLAGRSYEQYF. The CDR3 bases are TGTGCCAGCAGCAGCGTCTTAGCGGGGCGATCCTACGAGCAGTACTTC.

J is TRBJ2-3 and V is TRBV5-8; 9 bases match TRBD1. There are 15 residues in the CDR3. Germline trimming cut 4 bases from V and 4 bases from J; bases unmatched to any gene: 7. Germline V CDR1 and CDR2: SGHTS, YDEGEE. This chain's CDR3 is CASSQQGAPADTQYF. CDR3 sequence (DNA): TGTGCCAGCAGCCAACAGGGGGCTCCCGCAGATACGCAGTATTTT. The full variable domain, rest sourced from reference TRBV5-8 and TRBJ2-3, is EAGVTQSPTHLIKTRGQQATLRCSPISGHTSVYWYQQALGLGLQFLLWYDEGEERNRGNFPPRFSGRQFPNYSSELNVNALELEDSALYLCASSQQGAPADTQYFGPGTRLTVL.

The rearrangement uses TRBV5-6 and TRBJ1-2; 7 nucleotides line up with TRBD1. The CDR3 is made up of 14 amino acids. V gave up 5 bases and J gave up 5 bases; unmatched junction bases: 9. Germline assignment: CDR1 SGHDT and CDR2 YYEEEE. CDR3 region: CASRSRTGQYGYTF. The CDR3 DNA follows: TGTGCCAGCAGAAGCCGGACAGGACAATATGGCTACACCTTC.

The genes are TRBV19 and TRBJ1-1; D not resolved. In germline, CDR1 is LNHDA, CDR2 SQIVND (reference sequence). This CDR3 comprises 13 residues. V lost 1 base, J lost 4 bases, and 7 bases lay in between. The CDR3 spells CASSIGPITEAFF. The CDR3 DNA follows: TGTGCCAGTAGTATAGGGCCAATCACTGAAGCTTTCTTT.

This chain joins TRBV12-3 or TRBV12-4 and TRBJ2-7; tentatively, D is TRBD1 (5 bases). The CDR3 sequence is 13 residues long. Trimming removed 1 base from V and 4 bases from J, with 8 bases in between. The CDR3 bases are TGTGCCAGCAGTTTAGGACAGCAATACGAGCAGTACTTC. The encoded protein is CASSLGQQYEQYF.

The rearrangement links TRBV5-1 to TRBJ2-7; D might be TRBD1 (5 bases). Trimming shortened V by 4 bases and J by 7 bases, and 15 bases separated the two germline ends. This CDR3 contains 13 residues. Germline V gene lookup returns CDR1 SGHRS and CDR2 YFSETQ. Written as DNA, the CDR3 is TGCGCCAGCAGCCCCGGGCAGGGATGGGAGCAGTACTTC. Its translation is CASSPGQGWEQYF.

This sequence joins TRBV6-6 and TRBJ1-3; the D is unclear. CDR1 is MNHNY, CDR2 SVGAGI, per germline (reference sequence). The V and J ends lost 0 bases and 5 bases respectively, with 5 bases between them. This CDR3 spans 13 amino acids. CDR3: CASSYSQRNTIYF. The CDR3 DNA reads TGTGCCAGCAGTTACTCGCAGAGAAACACCATATATTTT.

This clone turned up a few times. The chain employs TRBV7-9 and TRBJ1-6, with a possible D match to TRBD1 (6 bases). Germline CDR1 is SEHNR and CDR2 is FQNEAQ (reference sequence). The CDR3 loop spans 13 amino acids. Deletions cut 4 bases from V and 9 bases from J, with 10 bases between. The CDR3 loop reads CASSYTGLSPLHF. The CDR3 DNA is TGTGCCAGCAGCTATACAGGGCTTTCACCCCTCCACTTT.

In the case of this clone: This may arise from a read error, as a much more abundant clone is one base away. This sequence joins TRBV5-4 and TRBJ2-7; 9 bases map to TRBD1. V shed 3 bases and J 3 bases; nucleotides not matched to a gene: 4. The CDR3 has 14 residues. The germline CDR1 and CDR2 sequences are SGHNT and YYREEE (reference sequence). In DNA, the CDR3 is TGTGCCAGCAGCTCCCGGGACAGGGTCTACGAGCAGTACTTC. This codes for CASSSRDRVYEQYF.

The chain has TRBV6-5 and TRBJ1-2; D is ambiguous. This CDR3 region has 14 residues. Germline V gene data show CDR1 as MNHEY and CDR2 as SVGAGI. Trimming left V 0 bases short and J 4 bases short, with 9 bases between. CDR3 nucleotide sequence: TGTGCCAGCAGTTACTCTGAGGGCGGCTATGGCTACACCTTC. Its protein is CASSYSEGGYGYTF.